The rows below give T cell receptor beta chains drawn from one sample of a study of CD8 T cells in ankylosing spondylitis. TCRdb re-called the 5' RACE reads with MiXCR, one entry per CDR3 protein. The sample has roughly 180,000 distinct CDR3 sequences, roughly 10% seen once. Material: blood, either unsorted or a sorted T cell fraction (not recorded which). These TCRs come from a male donor with ankylosing spondylitis or in good health (not recorded which). CDR3s leave out the opening cysteine and the closing phenylalanine or tryptophan. Fields, in order: V gene, CDR3 protein.

V gene: TRBV5-1
CDR3 protein: ASSRVLTGNTEAF

V gene: TRBV7-7
CDR3 protein: ASSLGLAGETQY

V gene: TRBV20-1
CDR3 protein: SARGPGGMETQY

V gene: TRBV20-1
CDR3 protein: SARGIGTQY

V gene: TRBV5-1
CDR3 protein: ASSVLQKGTEAF

V gene: TRBV4-3
CDR3 protein: ASSQGQVNSYEQY

V gene: TRBV5-1
CDR3 protein: ASSLGPGSENTQY

V gene: TRBV6-1
CDR3 protein: ASSEDRGEPTNEKLF

V gene: TRBV12-3/TRBV12-4
CDR3 protein: ASSWGSTEAF

V gene: TRBV6-5
CDR3 protein: ASSYSRERAYEQY

V gene: TRBV10-3
CDR3 protein: ATTSSGEVQDYEQY

V gene: TRBV5-4
CDR3 protein: ASSSDSRPNYGYT

V gene: TRBV12-3/TRBV12-4
CDR3 protein: ASSARTSGSPGELF

V gene: TRBV5-1
CDR3 protein: ASSLRSDSFYGYT

V gene: TRBV5-1
CDR3 protein: ASSELQGGSYEQY

V gene: TRBV6-2/TRBV6-3
CDR3 protein: ASSLDRVPAFQY

V gene: TRBV24-1
CDR3 protein: ATSDVTSGRRNEQF

V gene: TRBV9
CDR3 protein: ASSADRMNTEAF

V gene: TRBV3-1
CDR3 protein: ASSQVSYEQY

V gene: TRBV20-1
CDR3 protein: SAREGGNGYT

V gene: TRBV28
CDR3 protein: ASSPQGPAYNEQF

V gene: TRBV12-3/TRBV12-4
CDR3 protein: ASSSGGEATIY

V gene: TRBV11-2
CDR3 protein: ASSPRTSGRSSYNEQF

V gene: TRBV6-2/TRBV6-3
CDR3 protein: ASSHSQEQF

V gene: TRBV2
CDR3 protein: ASRQGEENTVY

V gene: TRBV4-1
CDR3 protein: ASSQVRRGETNEKLF

V gene: TRBV7-6
CDR3 protein: ASSAEGASSYEQY

V gene: TRBV5-6
CDR3 protein: ASSLLQNEQY

V gene: TRBV5-1
CDR3 protein: ASSLGLGQSYGYT

V gene: TRBV9
CDR3 protein: ASSVETGGYEQY

V gene: TRBV12-3/TRBV12-4
CDR3 protein: ASSLPVALGSPLH

V gene: TRBV27
CDR3 protein: ASSFWGAGAGELF

V gene: TRBV5-1
CDR3 protein: ASRPRDGNTEAF

V gene: TRBV6-1
CDR3 protein: ASSPQGVTGELF

V gene: TRBV20-1
CDR3 protein: SAHTSGGYNEQF

V gene: TRBV23-1
CDR3 protein: ASSHERGGNEQF

V gene: TRBV5-1
CDR3 protein: ASSPRTSGRNDEQF

V gene: TRBV20-1
CDR3 protein: SASRRQSYGGGYSYEQY

V gene: TRBV5-1
CDR3 protein: ASSPHRDRSSYEQY

V gene: TRBV12-3/TRBV12-4
CDR3 protein: ASSLLGTGSNEQF

V gene: TRBV6-2/TRBV6-3
CDR3 protein: ASSTREGLNTEAF

V gene: TRBV7-9
CDR3 protein: ASSLVRALDEPYEQY

V gene: TRBV12-3/TRBV12-4
CDR3 protein: ASSLSGLSQYEQF

V gene: TRBV7-2
CDR3 protein: ASSLARGGWDTQY

V gene: TRBV7-2
CDR3 protein: ASSGQGGLRTEAF

V gene: TRBV6-1
CDR3 protein: ASSLTGFSEAF

V gene: TRBV7-2
CDR3 protein: ASRYASRTSGLYEQY

V gene: TRBV24-1
CDR3 protein: ATTKDTFDGYT

V gene: TRBV20-1
CDR3 protein: SARDRLGGLNEQF

V gene: TRBV28
CDR3 protein: ASSSYSGARGRTPDTQY

V gene: TRBV5-1
CDR3 protein: ASSPWADPTDTQY

V gene: TRBV5-1
CDR3 protein: ASSEPQETQY